These 18 T cell receptor beta chains originate from one sample sequenced in a study of blood T cell repertoires in COVID-19. Libraries were prepared by immunoSEQ multiplex PCR; TCRdb keeps only in-frame clonotypes and omits some of them. The sample holds approximately 150,000 clones; approximately 82% are singletons and the top ten take roughly 6.8%. Sequencing was done on a sample of peripheral blood. The receptors shown here come from a woman aged 45-65 years in a cohort sampled during active or convalescent COVID-19.

The sample holds one count of this clone. The rearrangement joins TRBV19 to TRBJ2-3; TRBD2 aligns across 12 bases. The trim removed 5 bases at V and 3 bases at J, leaving 3 bases unmatched. The CDR3 has 15 residues. Germline V gene sequence: CDR1 LNHDA, CDR2 SQIVND (reference sequence). The CDR3 DNA is TGTGCCAGTAGTGTGACTAGCGGGGGAACAGATACGCAGTATTTT. This codes for CASSVTSGGTDTQYF.

This clone was counted between two and nine times. CDR3 region: CASSYIRSGSQKNNEQFF. In nucleotides, the CDR3 is TGTGCCAGCAGTTATATTCGCTCAGGCTCCCAGAAAAACAATGAGCAGTTCTTC. The chain employs TRBV6-2 or TRBV6-3 and TRBJ2-1, with D uncertain. Trimming left V 3 bases short and J 5 bases short, with 23 bases between. Germline lookup yields CDR1 MNHEY and CDR2 SVGEGT. The CDR3 is made up of 18 amino acids.

J is TRBJ2-3 and V is TRBV2, with 10 positions matching TRBD2. The germline V gene has CDR1 SNHLY and CDR2 FYNNEI. This CDR3 contains 16 residues. Trimming removed 6 bases from V and 0 bases from J; junction bases left unmatched: 6. The CDR3 region is CASSPKRGGSTDTQYF. CDR3 nucleotides: TGTGCCAGCAGCCCAAAGCGGGGGGGGAGCACAGATACGCAGTATTTT.

The chain couples TRBV6-4 to TRBJ1-2, with TRBD1 as a possible D gene (6 bases). CDR1 and CDR2 (germline): MRHNA, SNTAGT. V lost 5 bases and J lost 0, with 7 bases in between. The CDR3 loop spans 13 amino acids. The CDR3 spells CASSRTANYGYTF. The DNA for the CDR3 is TGTGCCAGCAGTCGGACAGCTAACTATGGCTACACCTTC.

The J gene is TRBJ1-5, the V gene TRBV3-1 (or the pseudogene TRBV3-2), with no clear D. The length of the CDR3 is 14 residues. V lost 0 bases, J lost 8 bases, and 11 bases lay in between. CDR1 LGHDT and CDR2 YNNKEL come from the germline V gene (reference sequence). As DNA, the CDR3 is TGTGCCAGCAGCCAAGACCTCTCCCGGGAGCCCCAGCATTTT. Encoded protein: CASSQDLSREPQHF.

The V gene is TRBV7-2, the J gene TRBJ2-1, with 8 positions matching TRBD2. The V segment lost 4 bases and the J segment 6 bases; nucleotides outside the gene matches: 8. The CDR3 runs 15 residues. Looked up from germline, CDR1 is SGHTA and CDR2 is FQGNSA. In DNA, the CDR3 is TGTGCCAGCAGCTATCGGGGGGGCATAGGCAATGAGCAGTTCTTC. Translating gives CASSYRGGIGNEQFF.

This rearrangement joins TRBV4-1 to TRBJ1-6; D is unresolved. Germline V lookup: CDR1 MGHRA, CDR2 YSYEKL. This CDR3 has 16 amino acids. Trimming left V 6 bases short and J 7 bases short, with 19 bases between. The CDR3: CASRNYRGTQNSPLHF. The CDR3, as DNA: TGCGCCAGCAGAAACTACCGGGGTACGCAGAATTCACCCCTCCACTTT.

V usage is TRBV21-1 and J usage is TRBJ2-1; the table's D call, TRBD1, has no DNA check behind it. TRBV21-1 is tagged as a pseudogene. The CDR3 is made up of 11 amino acids. The CDR3 loop is CASAGLNEQFF. The CDR3 bases are TGTGCCAGCGCAGGGTTGAATGAGCAGTTCTTC.

The rearrangement links TRBV14 to TRBJ1-2; 7 nucleotides align to TRBD1. CDR1 is SGHDN and CDR2 is FVKESK in the germline V gene. Losses at the gene ends were 4 bases for V and 7 bases for J; bases not matched to a gene: 12. This CDR3 has 15 amino acids. CDR3 coding DNA: TGTGCCAGCAGCCCCCAGGCAGGGGGACACTCTGGCTACACCTTC. Amino acids: CASSPQAGGHSGYTF.

This chain connects TRBV19 to TRBJ2-2; D is undetermined. Germline V gene data show CDR1 as LNHDA and CDR2 as SQIVND (reference sequence). The CDR3 runs to 12 residues. Trimming cost V 3 bases and J 5 bases, with 4 bases left between them. This CDR3 reads CASSIPTGELFF. In DNA form, the CDR3 reads TGTGCCAGTAGTATTCCGACCGGGGAGCTGTTTTTT.

The rearrangement joins TRBV10-2 to TRBJ1-1, with 10 bases identical to TRBD1. CDR1 and CDR2 from the germline V gene are WSHSY and SAAADI. CDR3 length equals 16 residues. V lost 3 bases to trimming and J lost 3 bases; unmatched junction nucleotides: 7. The CDR3 reads CASSDKGQGSYTEAFF. The DNA for the CDR3 is TGCGCCAGCAGTGATAAGGGACAGGGGTCATACACTGAAGCTTTCTTT.

This sequence joins TRBV6-5 and TRBJ2-7; D gene uncertain. The germline gives CDR1 MNHEY, CDR2 SVGAGI. The CDR3 runs to 14 residues. Trimming removed 5 bases at V and 3 bases at J, with 14 bases between. The CDR3 DNA follows: TGTGCCAGCAGTATGGTCACCCGCGACTACGAGCAGTACTTC. It yields the protein CASSMVTRDYEQYF.

This chain joins TRBV10-1 and TRBJ2-3; 11 bases agree with TRBD2. V lost 4 bases, J lost 6 bases, and 3 bases stayed unmatched. CDR1 is WNHNN and CDR2 is SYGVQD in the germline V gene (reference sequence). The CDR3 is 14 amino acids. The CDR3 loop reads CASSVSGGADTQYF. The CDR3 bases are TGCGCCAGCAGTGTTAGCGGGGGGGCGGATACGCAGTATTTT.

The rearrangement links TRBV5-1 to TRBJ2-3; 10 bases fit TRBD2. CDR3 length: 17 amino acids. CDR1 and CDR2 (germline): SGHRS, YFSETQ. The trim removed 3 bases at V and 7 bases at J, leaving 14 bases unmatched. CDR3 nucleotides: TGCGCCAGCAGCTCGTTAGGGGGGACTAGCGTACAAAATACGCAGTATTTT. As protein: CASSSLGGTSVQNTQYF.

The chain has TRBV5-1 and TRBJ1-1; TRBD1 is a possible D gene (5 bases). The V gene lost 6 bases and the J gene lost 0 bases, with 15 bases spanning the gap. Germline loops: CDR1 SGHRS, CDR2 YFSETQ. There are 15 residues in the CDR3. The chain's CDR3 is CASTPMTEMNTEAFF. DNA of the CDR3: TGCGCCAGCACTCCCATGACAGAGATGAACACTGAAGCTTTCTTT.

The chain employs TRBV6-6 and TRBJ1-3, with 11 positions matching TRBD1. V lost 5 bases, J lost 4 bases, and 4 bases stayed unmatched. Looked up from germline, CDR1 is MNHNY and CDR2 is SVGAGI (reference sequence). The CDR3 spans 15 residues. The CDR3 DNA sequence: TGTGCCAGCAGTAGGACAGGGGGCGTCGGAAACACCATATATTTT. Translating gives CASSRTGGVGNTIYF.

The rearrangement uses TRBV5-1 and TRBJ1-4; weak D call: TRBD1 (5 bases). Trimming stripped 0 bases from V and 3 bases from J, with 12 bases between. The CDR3 consists of 16 residues. Germline V gene data show CDR1 as SGHRS and CDR2 as YFSETQ. CDR3 nucleotides: TGCGCCAGCAGCTTGGGGCATGTAGGGGCTAATGAAAAACTGTTTTTT. Its protein product is CASSLGHVGANEKLFF.

The chain uses TRBV20-1 and TRBJ1-5, with TRBD1 identical over 9 bases. Germline V lookup: CDR1 DFQATT, CDR2 SNEGSKA (reference sequence). Losses at the gene ends were 3 bases for V and 2 bases for J; bases not matched to a gene: 5. This CDR3 region has 15 residues. The CDR3 is CSASWDREGNQPQHF. CDR3 coding DNA: TGCAGTGCTAGTTGGGACAGGGAGGGCAATCAGCCCCAGCATTTT.